Following are 28 T cell receptor beta chains from one sample sequenced in a study of blood T cell repertoires in COVID-19. Repertoires were generated with immunoSEQ multiplex PCR, while TCRdb's copy carries only in-frame clones and drops some. The sample shows about 310,000 clones, roughly 84% of them seen only once. The sequenced sample was peripheral blood. These receptors all come from a man aged 50 or older with active or convalescent COVID-19.

This clone came up once. The V gene is TRBV21-1, the J gene TRBJ1-2; TRBD1, the table's D call, lacks a check against the DNA. TRBV21-1 is a documented pseudogene. This CDR3 spans 15 amino acids. The CDR3 sequence is CASSFRQGEDYGYTF. CDR3 nucleotides: TGTGCCAGCAGCTTTCGACAGGGTGAAGACTATGGCTACACCTTC.

The chain couples TRBV7-2 to TRBJ2-5; D is perhaps TRBD2 (6 bases). V lost 0 bases and J lost 0, with 14 bases in between. Germline CDR1 SGHTA, CDR2 FQGNSA. This CDR3 region has 17 residues. CDR3 sequence reads: CASSLAVAALYQETQYF. The CDR3 DNA reads TGTGCCAGCAGCTTAGCGGTAGCGGCTTTGTACCAAGAGACCCAGTACTTC. Full variable domain (missing parts from reference TRBV7-2 and TRBJ2-5): GAGVSQSPSNKVTEKGKDVELRCDPISGHTALYWYRQSLGQGLEFLIYFQGNSAPDKSGLPSDRFSAERTGGSVSTLTIQRTQQEDSAVYLCASSLAVAALYQETQYFGPGTRLLVL.

This chain uses TRBV3-1 (or the pseudogene TRBV3-2) with TRBJ2-1, with TRBD1 identical over 7 bases. Looked up from germline, CDR1 is LGHDT and CDR2 is YNNKEL (reference sequence). J lost 9 bases, V lost 1 base, and 18 bases had no gene match. The CDR3 covers 18 residues. The CDR3 loop is CASSQVPGQSVGASEQFF. CDR3 in DNA: TGTGCCAGCAGCCAAGTCCCGGGACAGTCTGTGGGTGCAAGTGAGCAGTTCTTC.

The CDR3 DNA is TGTGCCACCAGTGATTCCCGAGCGGGGCCTCAAGAGACCCAGTACTTC. Its translation is CATSDSRAGPQETQYF. The V call is TRBV24-1, the J call TRBJ2-5, with 7 bases that match TRBD2. CDR3 length: 16 residues. The V gene's germline CDR1 is KGHDR and CDR2 SFDVKD. J was trimmed by 2 bases and V by 2 bases; bases with no gene match: 7.

V is TRBV4-2 and J is TRBJ1-2; D gene unclear. This CDR3 comprises 14 residues. V gave up 0 bases and J gave up 5 bases, with 10 bases separating them. CDR1 and CDR2 from the germline V gene are LGHNA and YNFKEQ. The CDR3 loop reads CASSQDRLSYGYTF. CDR3 nucleotides: TGTGCCAGCAGCCAAGACAGGCTCAGTTATGGCTACACCTTC.

The CDR3 bases are TGTGCCAGCAGCTTAGATGGTCGCGGGGGCCGAGAGACCCAGTACTTC. Translation: CASSLDGRGGRETQYF. The chain is built from TRBV11-2 and TRBJ2-5, with D possibly TRBD2 on 7 matching bases. Germline V lookup: CDR1 SGHAT, CDR2 FQNNGV. Trimming took off 0 bases at V and 4 bases at J, with 15 bases between the two ends. This CDR3 is built from 16 residues. The whole variable domain, filled in from reference TRBV11-2 and TRBJ2-5, reads EAGVAQSPRYKIIEKRQSVAFWCNPISGHATLYWYQQILGQGPKLLIQFQNNGVVDDSQLPKDRFSAERLKGVDSTLKIQPAKLEDSAVYLCASSLDGRGGRETQYFGPGTRLLVL.

The chain carries TRBV10-3 and TRBJ2-1, with 11 bases identical to TRBD2. The CDR3 runs to 17 residues. The trim removed 2 bases at V and 2 bases at J, leaving 5 bases unmatched. Germline CDR1 is ENHRY and CDR2 is SYGVKD. CDR3 nucleotide sequence: TGTGCCATCAGTGAGCCTTTACTAGCGGGGGCCTACAATGAGCAGTTCTTC. Protein sequence: CAISEPLLAGAYNEQFF.

This chain uses TRBV4-2 with TRBJ2-1, with 11 bases fitting TRBD2. Per the germline V gene, CDR1 is LGHNA and CDR2 is YNFKEQ. CDR3 length: 16 amino acids. The V gene end was trimmed by 1 base and the J gene end by 6 bases; junction bases not matched to a gene: 5. DNA of the CDR3: TGTGCCAGCAGCCAAGTGATCGGGACTAGCGGCAATGAGCAGTTCTTC. It translates to CASSQVIGTSGNEQFF.

The gene calls are TRBV6-5 and TRBJ2-5; possibly TRBD2 for D (5 bases). Germline assignment: CDR1 MNHEY and CDR2 SVGAGI. V lost 6 bases, J lost 5 bases, and 10 bases lay in between. This CDR3 contains 12 residues. The DNA of the CDR3 is TGTGCCAGCAGGACATGGAGGGAGACCCAGTACTTC. This translates into CASRTWRETQYF.

The table lists this clone with a count of one. Other DNA sequences in the same sample also yield this CDR3. This chain joins TRBV7-2 and TRBJ2-3; 9 nucleotides align to TRBD2. There are 15 residues in the CDR3. Germline V gene lookup returns CDR1 SGHTA and CDR2 FQGNSA. With V trimmed by 1 base and J by 4 bases, 3 bases remained unmatched. The CDR3 region is CASSLGLAGADTQYF. CDR3 nucleotide sequence: TGTGCCAGCAGCTTAGGGTTAGCGGGAGCAGATACGCAGTATTTT. Looking up the rest from reference TRBV7-2 and TRBJ2-3 gives the full variable domain: GAGVSQSPSNKVTEKGKDVELRCDPISGHTALYWYRQSLGQGLEFLIYFQGNSAPDKSGLPSDRFSAERTGGSVSTLTIQRTQQEDSAVYLCASSLGLAGADTQYFGPGTRLTVL.

This clone was observed once. The rearrangement links TRBV6-7 to TRBJ1-4; D is possibly TRBD1 (6 bases). TRBV6-7 is an ORF, with its function uncertain. The germline V and J ends were trimmed by 7 bases and 7 bases, with 16 bases remaining between them. The CDR3 has 14 residues. CDR3 in DNA: TGTGCCAGCATCCGAGACAGGAAAGGTGAAAAACTGTTTTTT. It specifies CASIRDRKGEKLFF.

The J gene is TRBJ2-1, the V gene TRBV29-1; 8 nucleotides align to TRBD1. V shed 8 bases and J 4 bases; nucleotides not matched to a gene: 7. The CDR3 length is 13 residues. The germline CDR1 and CDR2 sequences are SQVTM and ANQGSEA. This CDR3 reads CSTGTGPYNEQFF. The CDR3 region has the DNA TGCAGCACAGGGACAGGCCCTTACAATGAGCAGTTCTTC.

J is TRBJ2-1 and V is TRBV7-9; 12 bases match TRBD2. CDR3 length: 16 residues. Trimming at V came to 0 bases and at J to 6 bases, leaving 3 bases not matched to a gene. Germline V gene lookup returns CDR1 SEHNR and CDR2 FQNEAQ (reference sequence). The CDR3 is CASSLATSGRRNEQFF. The CDR3, as DNA: TGTGCCAGCAGCTTAGCCACTAGCGGGAGGCGCAATGAGCAGTTCTTC.

The gene calls are TRBV5-6 and TRBJ2-7, with 11 bases matching TRBD1. Unmatched junction bases numbered 9, after V lost 5 bases and J lost 5 bases. Looked up from germline, CDR1 is SGHDT and CDR2 is YYEEEE. This CDR3 is 15 amino acids long. Here the CDR3 reads CASSSSGQGAHEQYF. Written as DNA, the CDR3 is TGTGCCAGCAGTTCCTCCGGACAGGGGGCCCACGAGCAGTACTTC.

V usage is TRBV11-2 and J usage is TRBJ2-1; 8 bases are shared with TRBD1. CDR1 and CDR2 (germline): SGHAT, FQNNGV. This CDR3 region has 13 residues. The V and J ends lost 5 bases and 7 bases, in that order; junction bases with no gene match: 4. CDR3 nucleotide sequence: TGTGCCAGCAGCACGGACAGGGATAATGAGCAGTTCTTC. As protein: CASSTDRDNEQFF.

The J gene is TRBJ2-2, the V gene TRBV6-1, with no clear D. Germline CDR1 MNHNS, CDR2 SASEGT. V lost 1 base, J lost 5 bases, and 5 bases lay in between. The CDR3 loop spans 13 amino acids. In nucleotides, the CDR3 is TGTGCCAGCAGTGAAGTCCCGACCGGGGAGCTGTTTTTT. As protein: CASSEVPTGELFF.

The J gene is TRBJ1-1, the V gene TRBV18; 7 bases fit TRBD1. The CDR3 totals 15 residues. Germline V gene lookup returns CDR1 KGHSH and CDR2 LQKENI. With V trimmed by 5 bases and J by 1 base, 7 bases remained unmatched. In DNA form, the CDR3 reads TGTGCCAGCTCAGACTGGGGACAGACGAACACTGAAGCTTTCTTT. It encodes CASSDWGQTNTEAFF.

The chain links TRBV9 to TRBJ2-5; D is possibly TRBD1 (5 bases). The germline gives CDR1 SGDLS, CDR2 YYNGEE. The CDR3 runs 13 residues. V dropped 2 bases and J dropped 2 bases, with 7 bases sitting between them. The DNA for the CDR3 is TGTGCCAGCAGCGTCAGGGAACAAGAGACCCAGTACTTC. Translation: CASSVREQETQYF.

This sequence joins TRBV24-1 and TRBJ2-5; D remains unclear. Trimming removed 3 bases at V and 2 bases at J, with 9 bases between. This CDR3 has 14 amino acids. Looked up from germline, CDR1 is KGHDR and CDR2 is SFDVKD. The CDR3 is CATSDRNRQETQYF. For the CDR3, the DNA is TGTGCCACCAGTGATCGAAACAGACAAGAGACCCAGTACTTC.

The J gene is TRBJ1-2, the V gene TRBV6-5; no clear D. The ends were cut back, 8 bases at V and 3 bases at J, with 16 bases in the middle. Germline CDR1 reads MNHEY; CDR2 reads SVGAGI. The CDR3 covers 14 residues. For the CDR3, the DNA is TGTGCCAGCTCTGATGCGGGCCAGTACTATGGCTACACCTTC. Its translation: CASSDAGQYYGYTF.

The V and J genes are TRBV18 and TRBJ2-3; possibly TRBD2 for D (5 bases). The CDR3 loop spans 15 amino acids. Germline CDR1 reads KGHSH; CDR2 reads LQKENI. The germline V and J ends were trimmed by 1 base and 0 bases, with 8 bases remaining between them. The CDR3 is CASSPQGESTDTQYF. CDR3 nucleotide sequence: TGTGCCAGCTCACCACAGGGAGAGAGCACAGATACGCAGTATTTT.

The CDR3 DNA reads as TGTGCCAGTAGTCATTTACGGGGCAATCAGCCCCAGCATTTT. Residues: CASSHLRGNQPQHF. The rearrangement joins TRBV19 to TRBJ1-5, with D uncertain. Deletions cut 5 bases from V and 2 bases from J, with 10 bases between. Germline V gene data show CDR1 as LNHDA and CDR2 as SQIVND (reference sequence). The CDR3 is 14 amino acids.

The CDR3 spells CASSFAGANVLTF. CDR3 nucleotide sequence: TGTGCCAGCAGTTTCGCTGGGGCCAACGTCCTGACTTTC. V gene TRBV7-9 combines with J gene TRBJ2-6; D not resolved. V lost 6 bases and J 2 bases, leaving 5 bases between the germline ends. Germline V gives CDR1 SEHNR, CDR2 FQNEAQ (reference sequence). The CDR3 consists of 13 residues.

Concerning this clone: At one boundary the junction diverges from the germline segment, which might be a read error. Other DNA sequences in this specimen translate into the identical CDR3. The CDR3 sequence is CASSMASYRTDTQYF. The CDR3 DNA reads TGTGCCAGTAGTATGGCCAGTTATCGAACAGATACGCAATATTTT. The chain has TRBV19 and TRBJ2-3; D gene uncertain. Germline assignment: CDR1 LNHDA and CDR2 SQIVND (reference sequence). This CDR3 has 15 amino acids.

The chain links TRBV28 to TRBJ1-3, with D perhaps TRBD1 (6 bases). The CDR3 contains 15 residues. Germline CDR1 reads MDHEN; CDR2 reads SYDVKM. Trimming shortened V by 2 bases and J by 2 bases, and 10 bases separated the two germline ends. CDR3 loop: CASSLQGTTGNTIYF. CDR3 bases: TGTGCCAGCAGTTTACAAGGGACAACTGGAAACACCATATATTTT.

This chain links TRBV5-8 with TRBJ1-1, with D unresolved. Germline-derived CDR1 and CDR2 are SGHTS and YDEGEE. Trimming cost V 0 bases and J 1 base, with 4 bases left between them. CDR3 length equals 13 residues. CDR3 coding DNA: TGTGCCAGCAGCTTGGATAGGAACACTGAAGCTTTCTTT. Translating it yields CASSLDRNTEAFF.

The CDR3 sequence is CAITSSEANEQFF. Here the CDR3 DNA reads TGTGCCATCACCTCTAGCGAGGCCAATGAGCAGTTCTTC. The rearrangement joins TRBV10-3 to TRBJ2-1; TRBD2 is a possible D gene (6 bases). The CDR3 extends over 13 amino acids. Trimming shortened V by 7 bases and J by 6 bases, and 13 bases separated the two germline ends. Germline V CDR1 and CDR2: ENHRY, SYGVKD.

This chain uses TRBV2 with TRBJ1-6; D is possibly TRBD1 (5 bases). Germline assignment: CDR1 SNHLY and CDR2 FYNNEI. V was clipped by 6 bases and J by 10 bases, with 13 bases between them. This CDR3 spans 13 amino acids. CDR3 sequence reads: CASRGGIQSPLHF. The DNA of the CDR3 is TGTGCCAGCAGGGGGGGGATCCAGTCACCCCTCCACTTT.